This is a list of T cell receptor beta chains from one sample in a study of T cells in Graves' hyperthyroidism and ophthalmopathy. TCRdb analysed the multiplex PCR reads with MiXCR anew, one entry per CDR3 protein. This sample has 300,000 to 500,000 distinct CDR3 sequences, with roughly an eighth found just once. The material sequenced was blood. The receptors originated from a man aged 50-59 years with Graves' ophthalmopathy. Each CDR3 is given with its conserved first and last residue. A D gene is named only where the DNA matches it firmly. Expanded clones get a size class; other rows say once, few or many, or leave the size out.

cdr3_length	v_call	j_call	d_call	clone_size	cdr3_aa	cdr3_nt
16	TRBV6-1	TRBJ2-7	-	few	CASSTSPGPAAYEQYF	TGTGCCAGCAGCACTTCACCGGGACCCGCAGCCTACGAGCAGTACTTC
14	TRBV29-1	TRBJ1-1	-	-	CSVLSRTANTEAFF	TGCAGCGTCTTAAGCCGAACAGCGAACACTGAAGCTTTCTTT
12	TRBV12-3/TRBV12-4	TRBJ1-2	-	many	CASSLSSYGYTF	TGTGCCAGCAGTTTGTCCAGCTATGGCTACACCTTC
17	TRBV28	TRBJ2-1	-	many	CASKGEDPSGFYNEQFF	TGTGCCAGCAAAGGGGAAGACCCCAGCGGCTTTTACAATGAGCAGTTCTTC
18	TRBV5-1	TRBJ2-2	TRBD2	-	CASNLLGVGGAGTGELFF	TGCGCCAGCAACTTGCTTGGTGTCGGGGGGGCCGGAACCGGGGAGCTGTTTTTT
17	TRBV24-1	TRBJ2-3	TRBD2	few	CATSEPTSGRRADTQYF	TGTGCCACCAGTGAACCCACTAGCGGGAGGCGCGCAGATACGCAGTATTTT
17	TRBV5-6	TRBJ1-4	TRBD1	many	CASSWGTGLATNEKLFF	TGTGCCAGCAGCTGGGGGACAGGTCTTGCAACTAATGAAAAACTGTTTTTT
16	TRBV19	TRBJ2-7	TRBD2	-	CASPPSGLAGFNEQYF	TGTGCCAGTCCTCCCTCGGGGCTAGCGGGATTCAACGAGCAGTACTTC
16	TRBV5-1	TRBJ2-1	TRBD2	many	CASSLAPSGSFNEQFF	TGCGCCAGCAGCTTGGCGCCTAGCGGGAGTTTCAATGAGCAGTTCTTC
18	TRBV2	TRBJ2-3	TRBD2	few	CASTLPGLAGHSTDTQYF	TGTGCCAGCACTCTCCCGGGACTAGCGGGCCATAGCACAGATACGCAGTATTTT
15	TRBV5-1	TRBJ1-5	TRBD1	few	CASSLGDRGGQPQHF	TGCGCCAGCAGCCTTGGCGACAGGGGAGGACAGCCCCAGCATTTT
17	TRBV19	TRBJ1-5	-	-	CASSIDPGVYSNQPQHF	TGTGCCAGTAGTATAGATCCGGGAGTGTATAGCAATCAGCCCCAGCATTTT
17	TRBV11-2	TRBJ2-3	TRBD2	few	CASSQPAGEFATDTQYF	TGTGCCAGCAGCCAGCCGGCGGGGGAGTTTGCTACAGATACGCAGTATTTT
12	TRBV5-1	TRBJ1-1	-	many	CASSLKGTEAFF	TGCGCCAGCAGCTTGAAGGGCACTGAAGCTTTCTTT
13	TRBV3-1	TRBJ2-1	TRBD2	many	CASSQGLAGEQFF	TGTGCCAGCAGCCAGGGACTAGCCGGTGAGCAGTTCTTC
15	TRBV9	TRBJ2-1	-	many	CASSVGRTFYNEQFF	TGTGCCAGCAGCGTAGGCAGGACCTTTTACAATGAGCAGTTCTTC
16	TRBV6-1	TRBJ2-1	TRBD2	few	CASSMSLAGSWNEQFF	TGTGCCAGCAGTATGTCTCTAGCGGGTTCTTGGAATGAGCAGTTCTTC
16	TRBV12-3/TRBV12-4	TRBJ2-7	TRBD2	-	CASSALISGSTYEQYF	TGTGCCAGCAGTGCGCTGATCAGCGGGAGTACGTACGAGCAGTACTTC
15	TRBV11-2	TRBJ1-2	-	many	CASSLGPSAGYGYTF	TGTGCCAGCAGCTTAGGCCCCTCCGCTGGATATGGCTACACCTTC
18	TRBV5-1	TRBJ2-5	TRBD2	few	CASSPRTSGSHGQETQYF	TGCGCCAGCTCTCCACGGACTAGCGGGAGTCACGGCCAAGAGACCCAGTACTTC
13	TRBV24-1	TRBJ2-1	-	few	CATSDGMGNEQFF	TGTGCCACCAGTGATGGGATGGGCAATGAGCAGTTCTTC
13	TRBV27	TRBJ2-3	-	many	CASSRRDIDTQYF	TGTGCCAGCAGCCGGCGGGATATAGATACGCAGTATTTT
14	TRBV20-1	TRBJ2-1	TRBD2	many	CSARVAGRGNEQFF	TGCAGTGCTAGAGTAGCGGGACGGGGCAATGAGCAGTTCTTC
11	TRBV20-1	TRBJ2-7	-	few	CSARGTGEQYF	TGCAGTGCTAGAGGTACTGGCGAGCAGTACTTC
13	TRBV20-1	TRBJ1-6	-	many	CSASEDTKSPLHF	TGCAGTGCTAGTGAGGACACGAAATCACCCCTCCACTTT
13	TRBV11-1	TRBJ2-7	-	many	CASLAVSGSEQYF	TGTGCCAGCTTAGCCGTATCTGGGAGCGAGCAGTACTTC
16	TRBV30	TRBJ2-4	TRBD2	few	CAWKVVKAGAENIQYF	TGTGCCTGGAAGGTGGTGAAAGCGGGAGCAGAAAACATTCAGTACTTC
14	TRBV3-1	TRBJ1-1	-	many	CASSQDTGITEAFF	TGTGCCAGCAGCCAAGATACAGGGATCACTGAAGCTTTCTTT
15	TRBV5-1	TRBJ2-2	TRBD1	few	CATREGTGTTGELFF	TGCGCCACCCGAGAAGGGACAGGGACCACCGGGGAGCTGTTTTTT
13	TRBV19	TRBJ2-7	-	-	CASSAQVRGEQYF	TGTGCCAGTAGTGCACAGGTAAGGGGCGAGCAGTACTTC
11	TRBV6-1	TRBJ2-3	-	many	CASRILDTQYF	TGTGCCAGCCGGATCCTGGATACGCAGTATTTT
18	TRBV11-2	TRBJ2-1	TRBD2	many	CASSSPRGGRARAGEQFF	TGTGCCAGCAGCTCCCCAAGGGGCGGGAGGGCCAGAGCGGGTGAGCAGTTCTTC
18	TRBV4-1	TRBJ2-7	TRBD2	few	CASSQEFDGTSWLQEQYF	TGCGCCAGCAGCCAAGAATTTGATGGGACTAGCTGGCTGCAGGAGCAGTACTTC
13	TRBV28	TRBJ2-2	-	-	CASSLFRTGELFF	TGTGCCAGCAGTTTATTCCGCACCGGGGAGCTGTTTTTT
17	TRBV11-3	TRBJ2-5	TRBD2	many	CASSLDGLAGALETQYF	TGTGCCAGCAGCTTAGACGGACTAGCGGGAGCCCTAGAGACCCAGTACTTC
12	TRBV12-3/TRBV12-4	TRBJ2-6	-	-	CASTRGANVLTF	TGTGCCAGCACTCGGGGGGCCAACGTCCTGACTTTC
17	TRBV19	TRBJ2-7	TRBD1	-	CASSIYTRDRVFFEQYF	TGTGCCAGTAGTATCTATACCAGGGACAGGGTCTTCTTCGAGCAGTACTTC
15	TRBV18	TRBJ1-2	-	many	CASSPAGLTTDGYTF	TGTGCCAGCTCACCAGCGGGTTTAACCACTGATGGCTACACCTTC
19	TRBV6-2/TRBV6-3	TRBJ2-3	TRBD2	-	CASSGTSGSQKKGWDTQYF	TGTGCCAGCAGTGGGACTAGCGGGAGCCAAAAGAAGGGATGGGATACGCAGTATTTT